These 21 T cell receptor beta chains share one sample of origin, sequenced in a study of control samples from healthy donors and cancer patients. Measured with immunoSEQ multiplex PCR; TCRdb has only the in-frame clones, and not every one. The sample lists approximately 150,000 clones, around 94% occurring once. The sequencing sample was made of PBMCs. The receptors originated from a man in his 60s with colorectal cancer.

This chain connects TRBV7-9 to TRBJ1-1, with no clear D. Trimming stripped 2 bases from V and 3 bases from J, with 13 bases between. The CDR3 has 15 residues. Germline V CDR1 and CDR2: SEHNR, FQNEAQ (reference sequence). The CDR3 DNA reads TGTGCCAGCAGCTTAATCCTACAGCTAGACACTGAAGCTTTCTTT. As protein: CASSLILQLDTEAFF.

The genes are TRBV7-9 and TRBJ1-5; D is uncertain. Trimming took off 1 base at V and 7 bases at J, with 8 bases between the two ends. Germline V gene sequence: CDR1 SEHNR, CDR2 FQNEAQ (reference sequence). The CDR3 has 13 residues. The CDR3 reads CASSLGAGQPQHF. The CDR3 DNA reads as TGTGCCAGCAGCTTAGGGGCTGGCCAGCCCCAGCATTTT.

The chain has TRBV18 and TRBJ1-2; 10 nucleotides align to TRBD1. This CDR3 has 16 amino acids. V shed 2 bases, J shed 0 bases, and the junction held 3 bases outside the gene matches. Per the germline V gene, CDR1 is KGHSH and CDR2 is LQKENI. In nucleotides, the CDR3 is TGTGCCAGCTCACCAAGGACAGGGGGGGCTAACTATGGCTACACCTTC. Protein sequence: CASSPRTGGANYGYTF.

V gene TRBV6-6 combines with J gene TRBJ2-5; the D gene is possibly TRBD1 (7 bases). Germline lookup yields CDR1 MNHNY and CDR2 SVGAGI (reference sequence). The CDR3 totals 16 residues. V lost 0 bases and J lost 4, with 15 bases in between. For the CDR3, the DNA is TGTGCCAGCAGTTACTCTCAGGGGGGTTATACAGAGACCCAGTACTTC. Amino acid sequence: CASSYSQGGYTETQYF.

The chain couples TRBV6-2 or TRBV6-3 to TRBJ1-1; D is uncertain. CDR1 is MNHEY, CDR2 SVGEGT, per germline. V lost 0 bases, J lost 8 bases, and 10 bases lay in between. The CDR3 has 13 amino acids. The CDR3: CASSYSPGREAFF. CDR3 sequence (DNA): TGTGCCAGCAGTTACTCACCGGGGAGGGAAGCTTTCTTT.

CDR3 loop: CATSDTDGSSYNEQFF. Here the CDR3 DNA reads TGTGCCACCAGTGACACTGACGGTAGCTCCTACAATGAGCAGTTCTTC. The chain couples TRBV24-1 to TRBJ2-1; D is uncertain. V was trimmed by 4 bases and J by 0 bases, leaving 12 bases between them. In germline, CDR1 is KGHDR, CDR2 SFDVKD. The CDR3 runs to 16 residues.

J is TRBJ2-2 and V is TRBV7-2, with D possibly being TRBD1 or TRBD2 (5 bases each). Trimming stripped 5 bases from V and 7 bases from J, with 17 bases between. CDR1 SGHTA and CDR2 FQGNSA come from the germline V gene. The CDR3 covers 15 residues. The CDR3 nucleotides are TGTGCCAGCAGCCCCGGGACCGGAATGGTCGGGGAGCTGTTTTTT. Translated: CASSPGTGMVGELFF.

V is TRBV11-3 and J is TRBJ1-1; no reliable D call. This CDR3 is built from 13 residues. Germline values: CDR1 SGHNT, CDR2 YENEEA. V lost 3 bases, J lost 5 bases, and 10 bases lay in between. This CDR3 reads CASSFGVRTEAFF. CDR3 bases: TGTGCCAGCAGCTTTGGGGTCCGGACTGAAGCTTTCTTT.

This clone has a single count. This chain connects TRBV5-8 to TRBJ1-1; no definite D call. The V end was cut by 0 bases, the J end by 11 bases, with 11 bases between. The CDR3 is 12 amino acids. Germline lookup yields CDR1 SGHTS and CDR2 YDEGEE. The CDR3 protein is CASSLDRSMAFF. DNA of the CDR3: TGTGCCAGCAGCTTGGATCGCAGTATGGCTTTCTTT.

The CDR3 spells CASSPHSGNTDTQYF. DNA of the CDR3: TGTGCCAGCAGCCCCCACTCAGGGAACACAGATACGCAGTATTTT. J is TRBJ2-3 and V is TRBV9; a weak D match, TRBD1 (5 bases). V dropped 4 bases and J dropped 2 bases, with 14 bases sitting between them. Per the germline V gene, CDR1 is SGDLS and CDR2 is YYNGEE. The CDR3 is made up of 15 amino acids.

The gene calls are TRBV6-5 and TRBJ2-7; tentative D call: TRBD1 (5 bases). Germline V CDR1 and CDR2: MNHEY, SVGAGI. Trimming shortened V by 0 bases and J by 3 bases, and 15 bases separated the two germline ends. The CDR3 has 16 amino acids. The CDR3 DNA follows: TGTGCCAGCAGTTACTCGTGGGGCCAAAGGGGCTACGAGCAGTACTTC. It yields the protein CASSYSWGQRGYEQYF.

The V and J genes are TRBV6-2 or TRBV6-3 and TRBJ1-1, with 9 bases that match TRBD1. The CDR3 sequence is 16 residues long. Germline V gives CDR1 MNHEY, CDR2 SVGEGT. The J segment lost 4 bases and the V segment lost 2 bases, leaving 8 bases of the junction unmatched. Written as DNA, the CDR3 is TGTGCCAGCAGTTACCGGACAGGGGTTCCCGGCACTGAAGCTTTCTTT. Protein sequence: CASSYRTGVPGTEAFF.

The gene calls are TRBV11-2 and TRBJ1-3, with 7 bases fitting TRBD1. Germline V CDR1 and CDR2: SGHAT, FQNNGV. This CDR3 is 18 amino acids long. V gave up 3 bases and J gave up 2 bases; unmatched junction bases: 13. CDR3 protein: CASSFERAGGQTGNTIYF. In DNA, the CDR3 is TGTGCCAGCAGCTTTGAGCGAGCTGGGGGACAGACTGGAAACACCATATATTTT.

The sample holds one count of this clone. J is TRBJ1-2 and V is TRBV19; the D is unclear. The germline gives CDR1 LNHDA, CDR2 SQIVND (reference sequence). V dropped 4 bases and J dropped 4 bases, with 22 bases sitting between them. CDR3 length equals 17 residues. CDR3: CASSSTYGGGAGYGYTF. The CDR3 nucleotides are TGTGCCAGTAGTAGCACCTACGGCGGAGGCGCGGGCTATGGCTACACCTTC.

This rearrangement joins TRBV14 to TRBJ2-2, with 7 bases identical to TRBD1. In germline, CDR1 is SGHDN, CDR2 FVKESK. The CDR3 extends over 15 amino acids. V was pared by 2 bases and J by 7 bases, with 7 bases of the junction left unmatched. CDR3 DNA: TGTGCCAGCAGCCAACAAACAGGGGTAGGCGGGGAGCTGTTTTTT. It translates to CASSQQTGVGGELFF.

For the CDR3, the DNA is TGTGCCAGCAGCGTACAAGGCCCAGAAAACATTCAGTACTTC. It codes for CASSVQGPENIQYF. The V gene is TRBV9, the J gene TRBJ2-4; D remains ambiguous. The CDR3 covers 14 residues. Between the trimmed V and J ends, which lost 1 base and 5 bases, there was a span of 10 bases. Germline CDR1 and CDR2: SGDLS and YYNGEE.

J is TRBJ2-3 and V is TRBV3-1 (or the pseudogene TRBV3-2); the match to TRBD1 covers 8 bases. The V gene end was trimmed by 1 base and the J gene end by 8 bases; junction bases not matched to a gene: 8. CDR3 length equals 15 residues. Germline V gene lookup returns CDR1 LGHDT and CDR2 YNNKEL (reference sequence). The CDR3 coding sequence is TGTGCCAGCAGCCAAGTGCAGGGGGCAGTTGGTACGCAGTATTTT. Translated, it gives CASSQVQGAVGTQYF.

The chain couples TRBV13 to TRBJ2-1, with unresolved D. This CDR3 has 16 amino acids. Germline assignment: CDR1 PRHDT and CDR2 FYEKMQ (reference sequence). Trimming removed 0 bases at V and 4 bases at J, with 13 bases between. The CDR3 reads CASSLGETKPYNEQFF. For the CDR3, the DNA is TGTGCCAGCAGCTTAGGCGAGACAAAACCGTACAATGAGCAGTTCTTC.

CDR3 in amino acids: CASSHDRGGKGVYF. The DNA of the CDR3 is TGTGCCAGCAGTCACGACAGGGGGGGAAAAGGAGTGTACTTC. The rearrangement joins TRBV6-6 to TRBJ2-7, with 9 bases that match TRBD1. V lost 5 bases and J lost 12; bases outside the gene matches: 14. CDR1 and CDR2 (germline): MNHNY, SVGAGI (reference sequence). CDR3 length: 14 residues.

The V gene is TRBV19, the J gene TRBJ1-2; D is perhaps TRBD1 (6 bases). Trimming stripped 3 bases from V and 3 bases from J, with 20 bases between. Looked up from germline, CDR1 is LNHDA and CDR2 is SQIVND (reference sequence). CDR3 size: 17 residues. The CDR3 here is CASSMGLTGFLDYGYTF. CDR3 nucleotide sequence: TGTGCCAGTAGTATGGGCCTCACAGGGTTCCTCGACTATGGCTACACCTTC.

The V and J genes are TRBV2 and TRBJ2-5; 7 bases are shared with TRBD1. The CDR3 loop spans 13 amino acids. CDR1 is SNHLY and CDR2 is FYNNEI in the germline V gene. Trimming cost V 7 bases and J 5 bases; bases outside gene matches: 7. The CDR3 sequence is CASTRTGEETQYF. In DNA, the CDR3 is TGTGCCAGCACCAGGACAGGAGAGGAGACCCAGTACTTC.